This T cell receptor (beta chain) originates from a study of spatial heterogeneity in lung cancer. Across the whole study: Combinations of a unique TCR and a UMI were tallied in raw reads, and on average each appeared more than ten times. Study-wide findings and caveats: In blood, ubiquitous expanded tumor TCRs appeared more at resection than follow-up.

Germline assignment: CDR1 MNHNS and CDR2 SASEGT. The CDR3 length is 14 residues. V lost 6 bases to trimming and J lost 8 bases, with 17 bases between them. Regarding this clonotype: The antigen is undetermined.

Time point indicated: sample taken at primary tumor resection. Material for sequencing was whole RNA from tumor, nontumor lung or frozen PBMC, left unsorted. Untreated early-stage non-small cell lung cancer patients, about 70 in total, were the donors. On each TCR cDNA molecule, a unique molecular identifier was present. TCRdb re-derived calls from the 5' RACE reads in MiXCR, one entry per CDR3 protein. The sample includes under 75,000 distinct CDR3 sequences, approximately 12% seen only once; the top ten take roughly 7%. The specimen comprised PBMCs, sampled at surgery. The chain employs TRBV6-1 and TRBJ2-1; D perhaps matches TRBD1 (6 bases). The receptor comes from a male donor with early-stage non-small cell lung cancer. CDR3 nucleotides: TGTGCCAGCAGGAGATTACAGGGCAGGGATGAGCAGTTCTTC. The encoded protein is CASRRLQGRDEQFF.